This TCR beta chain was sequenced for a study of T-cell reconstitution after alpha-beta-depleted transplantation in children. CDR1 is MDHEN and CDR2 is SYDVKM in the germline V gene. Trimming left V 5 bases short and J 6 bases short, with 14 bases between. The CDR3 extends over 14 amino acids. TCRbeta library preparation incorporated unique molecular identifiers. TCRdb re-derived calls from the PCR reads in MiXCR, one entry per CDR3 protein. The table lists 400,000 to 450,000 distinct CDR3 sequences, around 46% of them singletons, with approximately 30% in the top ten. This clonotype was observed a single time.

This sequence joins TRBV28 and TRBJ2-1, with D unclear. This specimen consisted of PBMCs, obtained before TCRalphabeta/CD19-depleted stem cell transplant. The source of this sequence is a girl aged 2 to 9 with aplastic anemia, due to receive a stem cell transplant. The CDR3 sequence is CASSRGDSRNEQFF. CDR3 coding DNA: TGTGCCAGCAGTCGAGGTGACTCCCGCAATGAGCAGTTCTTC.